The entry below gives a single TCR beta chain sequence along with its context. Per the original methods: Amplification of reference gene primers was used by the study to estimate nucleated cell counts. Generated by immunoSEQ multiplex PCR, the TCRdb table keeps only in-frame clones and is missing some. The DNA was the basis for D and trimming; V, J and clone size are from that table. The sample holds approximately 62,000 clones, 75% to 90% seen once. The data derive from a study of blood T cell repertoires in COVID-19. Study as a whole: COVID-19 samples from acute and convalescent phases originated in the United States, Italy and Spain. Nucleic acid was either cDNA or gDNA, and it came from T cells, B-cell-depleted T cells, or PBMCs.

The CDR3 covers 19 residues. The V gene's germline CDR1 is MDHEN and CDR2 SYDVKM. Trimming stripped 1 base from V and 0 bases from J, with 19 bases between. Specimen: peripheral blood. The rearrangement uses TRBV28 and TRBJ1-5; D ambiguous. The TCR sequence derives from a man aged 55-75 years with acute or convalescent COVID-19. In nucleotides, the CDR3 is TGTGCCAGCAGTTTATTGGGCGCGGGAACTCCTTATAGCAATCAGCCCCAGCATTTT. This codes for CASSLLGAGTPYSNQPQHF.